The T cell receptor beta chain under discussion was sequenced for a study of post-analysis software for immune sequencing data. Study context: Relapsing-remitting, secondary progressive and progressive-relapsing courses of multiple sclerosis were included.

This clonotype was counted between two and nine times. Its antigen is unknown. Researchers reported that TCR beta cDNA libraries carried unique molecular identifiers. Input of roughly 0.9 to 11 million T cells yielded around 500,000 cDNA molecules. Each CDR3 protein is one row after TCRdb ran MiXCR on the PCR reads. This table holds more than 450,000 distinct CDR3 sequences, 40% to 50% found once. From germline, CDR1 is PRHDT and CDR2 FYEKMQ (reference sequence). The V and J ends lost 0 bases and 8 bases respectively, with 17 bases between them. CDR3 length equals 16 residues. Study observations and caveats: Roughly 5 TRBV segments occurring more often in patients than controls included TRBV5-6, TRBV5-1 and TRBV20-1. F measure showed strong co-clustering of same-batch samples. Controls' normalized Chao1 diversity significantly exceeded that of multiple sclerosis patients.

This clonotype was obtained from a girl aged 5-17 years with multiple sclerosis. Sequenced input: blood. The rearrangement uses TRBV13 and TRBJ2-1; D uncertain. The CDR3 DNA reads as TGTGCCAGCAGCTTAGGGCGGTCAGTTGTATCGGATGAGCAGTTCTTC. This codes for CASSLGRSVVSDEQFF.